Each of the 2 T cell receptor beta chains below was sequenced from the same sample in a study of blood T cell repertoires in COVID-19. Assay used: immunoSEQ multiplex PCR; TCRdb lists only in-frame clones, some missing. The data show 90,000 or so clones, roughly 89% seen once. Sequenced material: peripheral blood. The receptor source for this set is a woman of 80 years or more with active or convalescent COVID-19.

CDR3 loop: CASSARTGWYEQYF. CDR3 DNA: TGTGCCAGTAGTGCAAGGACAGGGTGGTACGAGCAGTACTTC. This sequence joins TRBV19 and TRBJ2-7; 8 positions agree with TRBD1. The CDR3 totals 14 residues. The junction had 7 bases not matched to a gene; V was cut back by 5 bases and J by 4 bases. The germline gives CDR1 LNHDA, CDR2 SQIVND (reference sequence).

The rearrangement joins TRBV28 to TRBJ2-5; TRBD2 matches 9 bases. V dropped 10 bases and J dropped 6; count of bases not matched to a gene: 18. This CDR3 comprises 16 residues. CDR1 is MDHEN and CDR2 is SYDVKM in the germline V gene. CDR3 protein: CATDSGSRRLMKTQYF. CDR3 bases: TGTGCCACCGATAGCGGGAGCCGCCGGTTGATGAAGACCCAGTACTTC.